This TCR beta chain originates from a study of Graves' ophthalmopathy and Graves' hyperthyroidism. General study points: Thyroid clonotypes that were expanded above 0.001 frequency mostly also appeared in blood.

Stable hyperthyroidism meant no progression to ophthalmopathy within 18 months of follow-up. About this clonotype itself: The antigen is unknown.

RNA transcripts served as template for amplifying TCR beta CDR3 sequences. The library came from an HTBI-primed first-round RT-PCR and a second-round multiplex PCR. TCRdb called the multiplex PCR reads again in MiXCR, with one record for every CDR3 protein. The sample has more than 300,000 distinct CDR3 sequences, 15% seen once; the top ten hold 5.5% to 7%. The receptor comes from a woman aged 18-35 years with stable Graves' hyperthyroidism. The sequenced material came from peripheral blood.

This CDR3 is CASSFYGGLQPQHF. The CDR3 region has the DNA TGTGCCAGCAGTTTCTACGGGGGTTTACAGCCCCAGCATTTT. The chain has TRBV12-3 or TRBV12-4 and TRBJ1-5, with a tentative D call TRBD1 (5 bases). The CDR3 sequence is 14 residues long. V shed 3 bases and J shed 7 bases, with 13 bases lying between them.